The clone carrying this T cell receptor (beta chain) is a singleton in its sample. CDR1 is SGHDT and CDR2 is YYEEEE in the germline V gene. The CDR3 is 17 amino acids. V gave up 4 bases and J gave up 2 bases, with 22 bases separating them. The data derive from a study of blood T cell repertoires in COVID-19. Background on the study: Some COVID-19 samples were acute and others convalescent; all came from the United States, Italy and Spain.

Source study methods: Reference gene primer amplification yielded estimated nucleated cell counts. TCRdb's table, derived via immunoSEQ multiplex PCR, lists solely in-frame clones and lacks some. Clone size and V and J calls were adopted from that table, with D and trimming inferred from the DNA. Here the sample spans fewer than 350,000 clones, just over 90% being singletons. The clonotype comes from a woman in her forties with acute COVID-19. The sample taken for sequencing was PBMCs or T cells enriched from blood (not recorded which). The genes are TRBV5-6 and TRBJ2-7, with D possibly TRBD2 on 6 matching bases. This CDR3 is CASSPVRGGKGAYEQYF. The CDR3 nucleotides are TGTGCCAGCAGCCCCGTTCGGGGCGGGAAAGGGGCCTACGAGCAGTACTTC. The entire variable domain, with the rest obtained from reference TRBV5-6 and TRBJ2-7, is as follows: DAGVTQSPTHLIKTRGQQVTLRCSPKSGHDTVSWYQQALGQGPQFIFQYYEEEERQRGNFPDRFSGHQFPNYSSELNVNALLLGDSALYLCASSPVRGGKGAYEQYFGPGTRLTVT.